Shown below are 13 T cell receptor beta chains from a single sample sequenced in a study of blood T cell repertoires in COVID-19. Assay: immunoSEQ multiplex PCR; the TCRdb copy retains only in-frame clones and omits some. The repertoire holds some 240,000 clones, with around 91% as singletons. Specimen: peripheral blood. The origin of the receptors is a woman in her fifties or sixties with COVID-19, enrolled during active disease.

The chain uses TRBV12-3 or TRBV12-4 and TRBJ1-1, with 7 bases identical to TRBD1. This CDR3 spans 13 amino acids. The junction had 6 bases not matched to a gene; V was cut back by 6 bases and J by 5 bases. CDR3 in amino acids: CASRSQGRTEAFF. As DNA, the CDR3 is TGTGCCAGCAGATCACAGGGGAGGACTGAAGCTTTCTTT.

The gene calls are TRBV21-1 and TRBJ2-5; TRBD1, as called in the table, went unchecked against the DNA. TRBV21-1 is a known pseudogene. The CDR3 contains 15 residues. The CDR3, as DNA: TGTGCCAGCAGCAAAGTAGCAGGGGGAAAGGGGACCCAGTACTTC. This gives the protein CASSKVAGGKGTQYF.

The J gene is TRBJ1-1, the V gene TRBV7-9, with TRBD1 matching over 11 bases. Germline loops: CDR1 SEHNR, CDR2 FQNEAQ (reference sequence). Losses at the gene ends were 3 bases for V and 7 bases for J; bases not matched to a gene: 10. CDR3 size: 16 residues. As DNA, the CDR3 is TGTGCCAGCAGCTTCGGACAGGGGGCGCCTTGGAGTGAAGCTTTCTTT. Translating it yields CASSFGQGAPWSEAFF. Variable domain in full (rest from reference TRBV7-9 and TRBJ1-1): DTGVSQNPRHKITKRGQNVTFRCDPISEHNRLYWYRQTLGQGPEFLTYFQNEAQLEKSRLLSDRFSAERPKGSFSTLEIQRTEQGDSAMYLCASSFGQGAPWSEAFFGQGTRLTVV.

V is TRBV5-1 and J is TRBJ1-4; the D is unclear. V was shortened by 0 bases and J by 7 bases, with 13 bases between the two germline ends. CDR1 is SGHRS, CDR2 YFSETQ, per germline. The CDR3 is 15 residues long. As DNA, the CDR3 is TGCGCCAGCAGCTTGGATACGGTTGCGGGTGAAAAACTGTTTTTT. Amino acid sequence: CASSLDTVAGEKLFF. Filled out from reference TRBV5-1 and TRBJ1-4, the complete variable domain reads KAGVTQTPRYLIKTRGQQVTLSCSPISGHRSVSWYQQTPGQGLQFLFEYFSETQRNKGNFPGRFSGRQFSNSRSEMNVSTLELGDSALYLCASSLDTVAGEKLFFGSGTQLSVL.

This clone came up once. CDR3 amino acids: CASSLELQGAGGANVLTF. CDR3 DNA sequence: TGCGCCAGCAGCTTGGAATTGCAGGGGGCTGGTGGGGCCAACGTCCTGACTTTC. The genes are TRBV5-1 and TRBJ2-6, with 8 positions matching TRBD1. CDR1 and CDR2 (germline): SGHRS, YFSETQ. The CDR3 is 18 amino acids. The trim removed 0 bases at V and 3 bases at J, leaving 8 bases unmatched.

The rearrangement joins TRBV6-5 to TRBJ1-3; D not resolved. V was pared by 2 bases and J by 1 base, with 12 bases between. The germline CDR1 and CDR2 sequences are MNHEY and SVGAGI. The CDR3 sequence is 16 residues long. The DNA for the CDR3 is TGTGCCAGCAGTTACCGTTGGCCAATATCTGGAAACACCATATATTTT. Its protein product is CASSYRWPISGNTIYF.

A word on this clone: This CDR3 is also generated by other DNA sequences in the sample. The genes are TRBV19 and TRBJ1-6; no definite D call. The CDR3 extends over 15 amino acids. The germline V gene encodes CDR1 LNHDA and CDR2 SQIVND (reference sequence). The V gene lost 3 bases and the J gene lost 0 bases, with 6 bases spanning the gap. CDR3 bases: TGTGCCAGTAGTATCAAGAGCTCCTATAATTCACCCCTCCACTTT. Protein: CASSIKSSYNSPLHF.

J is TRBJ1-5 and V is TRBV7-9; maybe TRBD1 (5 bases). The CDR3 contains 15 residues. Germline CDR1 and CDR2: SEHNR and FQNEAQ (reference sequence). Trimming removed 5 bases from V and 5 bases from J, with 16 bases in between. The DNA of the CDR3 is TGTGCCAGCAGCCCGGGCGGCGGAGGGGATCAGCCCCAGCATTTT. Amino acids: CASSPGGGGDQPQHF.

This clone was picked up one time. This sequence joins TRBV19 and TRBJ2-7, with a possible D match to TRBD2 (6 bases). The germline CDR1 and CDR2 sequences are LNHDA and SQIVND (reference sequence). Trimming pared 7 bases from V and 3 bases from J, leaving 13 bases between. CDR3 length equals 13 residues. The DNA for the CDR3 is TGTGCCAGTAAGGGTGGAGGGGTCTACGAGCAGTACTTC. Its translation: CASKGGGVYEQYF.

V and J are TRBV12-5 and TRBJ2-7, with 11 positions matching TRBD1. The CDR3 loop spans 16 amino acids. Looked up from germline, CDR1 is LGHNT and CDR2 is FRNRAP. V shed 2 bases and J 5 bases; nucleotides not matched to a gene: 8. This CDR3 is CASGLSSGTGGHEQYF. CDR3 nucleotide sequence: TGTGCTAGTGGTTTGAGTTCCGGGACAGGGGGGCACGAGCAGTACTTC. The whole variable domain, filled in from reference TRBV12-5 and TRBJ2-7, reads DARVTQTPRHKVTEMGQEVTMRCQPILGHNTVFWYRQTMMQGLELLAYFRNRAPLDDSGMPKDRFSAEMPDATLATLKIQPSEPRDSAVYFCASGLSSGTGGHEQYFGPGTRLTVT.

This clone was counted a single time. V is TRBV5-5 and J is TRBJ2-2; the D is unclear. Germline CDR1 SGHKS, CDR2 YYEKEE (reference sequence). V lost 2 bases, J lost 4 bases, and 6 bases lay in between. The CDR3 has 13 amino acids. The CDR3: CASSLSGTGELFF. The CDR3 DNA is TGTGCCAGCAGCTTATCGGGCACCGGGGAGCTGTTTTTT.

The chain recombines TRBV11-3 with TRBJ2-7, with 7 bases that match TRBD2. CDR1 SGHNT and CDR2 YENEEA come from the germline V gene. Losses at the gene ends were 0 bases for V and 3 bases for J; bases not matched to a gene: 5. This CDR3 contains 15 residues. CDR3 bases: TGTGCCAGCAGCTTAGAAGCGGGGAGAGACTACGAGCAGTACTTC. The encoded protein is CASSLEAGRDYEQYF.

CDR3 bases: TGTGCCAGCAGCTTACAAGGGGCGAGAAACACCATATATTTT. It is translated as CASSLQGARNTIYF. The rearrangement joins TRBV7-9 to TRBJ1-3, with D tentatively TRBD1 (5 bases). Deletions cut 2 bases from V and 5 bases from J, with 10 bases between. The CDR3 sequence is 14 residues long. The germline V gene encodes CDR1 SEHNR and CDR2 FQNEAQ (reference sequence).